What follows describes a single TCR beta chain. The CDR3 spans 17 residues. The junction had 19 bases not matched to a gene; V was cut back by 5 bases and J by 10 bases. CDR1 is KGHDR and CDR2 is SFDVKD in the germline V gene. Using immunoSEQ multiplex PCR, the repertoire was profiled, and TCRdb retains in-frame clones only, with some absent. This sample carries more than 300,000 clones, 85% to 90% of them seen once, and the ten largest clones take roughly 4.5%. The sample comes from a study of blood T cell repertoires in COVID-19. Study-level background: Collection of acute and convalescent COVID-19 samples took place in the United States, Italy and Spain.

The sample was PBMCs or T cells enriched from blood (not recorded which). The rearrangement joins TRBV24-1 to TRBJ2-1, with 7 bases identical to TRBD2. This sequence originates from a young man who had recovered from COVID-19. The CDR3 bases are TGTGCCACCAGTGCTTTACAACCGGGACTACCGCCGGGCGAGCAGTTCTTC. Residues: CATSALQPGLPPGEQFF.